This T cell receptor gamma chain emerged from a study of gamma-delta chains in newborns, infants, children. On the study more broadly: Polyclonal expansion of innate γδ T cells after birth follows microbial exposure.

TCRdb re-analyzed the reads via CATT. The data contain approximately 850 gamma-chain clones, 2% to 3% of them singletons. The sample consisted of blood. The source is a child who was a newborn, infant or young child, either healthy, febrile or measles-vaccinated (not recorded which).

The CDR3 DNA reads as TGTGCCACCTGGGATGTGCCCCCCGTCAAGAAACTCTTT. Its protein is CATWDVPPVKKLF. The genes are TRGV4 and TRGJ1 or TRGJ2. V was clipped by 2 bases and J by 10 bases; unmatched bases: 11. This CDR3 is built from 13 residues. CDR1 EGSTGY and CDR2 YDSYTSSV come from the germline V gene.